The clone carrying this T cell receptor beta chain occurred a few times. Its antigen is unknown. This sample is drawn from a study of T-cell memory formation after mild COVID-19. Whole-study results and caveats: In pre-infection memory, a portion of responding clones appeared, which suggested that cross-reactive memory joined. Researchers report contracting CD4+ clones mostly in CM and EM, with CD8+ clones in EMRA. Clones that got smaller from day 15 to 85 had even CD4/CD8, while clones growing later tipped toward CD4+.

Trimming left V 0 bases short and J 4 bases short, with 5 bases between. Looked up from germline, CDR1 is SGHRS and CDR2 is YFSETQ. The CDR3 sequence is 13 residues long. MiXCR, run by TCRdb on the 5' RACE reads, gives a single entry per CDR3 protein. This sample yields around 340,000 distinct CDR3 sequences, of which about 15% are seen a single time; around 21% belongs to the top ten. The specimen was PBMCs or a T cell subset sorted from them (not recorded which). The chain is built from TRBV5-1 and TRBJ2-1, with D unclear. This TCR was sampled from a young man who had mild COVID-19 (a few samples of this study predate the infection). Cell type and time point are not known. CDR3 DNA: TGCGCCAGCAGCTTGGACGTATACAATGAGCAGTTCTTC. Protein sequence: CASSLDVYNEQFF.